The rows below give T cell receptor beta chains drawn from one sample of a study of T cell responses to AZD1222 COVID-19 vaccine. Clones were sequenced by immunoSEQ multiplex PCR, and TCRdb holds only the in-frame ones, with some missing. Altogether 200,000 or so clones are present, almost 95% being singletons, with the ten largest covering roughly 9.2%. This sample comprised peripheral blood, obtained on day 0 of AZD1222 vaccination. The receptors were gathered from an adult in good health. Each CDR3 is given with its conserved first and last residue. A D gene is named only where the DNA matches it firmly. Clone size is given for some rows only: seen once, a few or many times, or a class if the clone is expanded.

cdr3_length j_call v_call d_call clone_size cdr3_aa cdr3_nt
15 TRBJ1-2 TRBV4-3 TRBD1 . CASSQDGTGGGGYTF TGCGCCAGCAGCCAAGATGGGACAGGGGGCGGAGGCTACACCTTC
17 TRBJ1-1 TRBV28 TRBD1 . CASSSTGAVFMNTEAFF TGTGCCAGCAGTTCTACAGGGGCCGTCTTTATGAACACTGAAGCTTTCTTT
12 TRBJ1-1 TRBV10-3 . . CAVRDVNTEAFF TGTGCCGTAAGAGACGTCAACACTGAAGCTTTCTTT
14 TRBJ2-5 TRBV11-2 . . CASSPRDGQETQYF TGTGCCAGCAGCCCAAGGGACGGACAAGAGACCCAGTACTTC
15 TRBJ1-5 TRBV15 . . CATNDGGLRNQPQHF TGTGCCACCAATGATGGGGGCCTCCGCAATCAGCCCCAGCATTTT
16 TRBJ2-4 TRBV6-1 TRBD1 few CASSAEGQGVLNIQYF TGTGCCAGCAGTGCGGAGGGACAGGGGGTCTTGAACATTCAGTACTTC
16 TRBJ1-1 TRBV10-3 . . CAIRTTENGMNTEAFF TGTGCCATCAGGACGACAGAAAATGGCATGAACACTGAAGCTTTCTTT
15 TRBJ1-6 TRBV7-9 TRBD1 . CASSSGTGDNSPLHF TGTGCCAGCAGCAGCGGGACAGGAGATAATTCACCCCTCCACTTT
13 TRBJ1-1 TRBV2 . . CASSGDLNTEAFF TGTGCCAGCAGTGGGGATCTGAACACTGAAGCTTTCTTT
14 TRBJ2-1 TRBV4-2 . . CASSQVSVSTEQFF TGTGCCAGCAGCCAAGTATCCGTTTCTACTGAGCAGTTCTTC
11 TRBJ1-1 TRBV6-5 . . CASITGIEAFF TGTGCCAGCATTACAGGGATTGAAGCTTTCTTT
15 TRBJ2-3 TRBV4-3 . . CASSHTRGSTDTQYF TGCGCCAGCAGCCATACGAGGGGGAGCACAGATACGCAGTATTTT
9 TRBJ2-7 TRBV6-4 . . CASCLEQYF TGTGCCAGCTGCCTCGAGCAGTACTTC
15 TRBJ2-4 TRBV15 TRBD1 . CATSRDSPGQGIQYF TGTGCCACCAGCAGAGATTCCCCAGGACAGGGGATTCAGTACTTC
13 TRBJ1-1 TRBV30 . . CAWKRGPSTEAFF TGTGCCTGGAAGAGGGGACCGAGCACTGAAGCTTTCTTT
14 TRBJ1-1 TRBV28 . . CAIRRGAMNTEAFF TGTGCCATCCGGAGAGGGGCGATGAACACTGAAGCTTTCTTT
13 TRBJ2-3 TRBV29-1 TRBD2 . CSVVAGGADTQYF TGCAGCGTTGTAGCGGGAGGGGCAGATACGCAGTATTTT
17 TRBJ2-2 TRBV9 TRBD1 . CASSVGEGQGAAGELFF TGTGCCAGCAGCGTAGGTGAGGGACAGGGGGCAGCCGGGGAGCTGTTTTTT
15 TRBJ1-2 TRBV28 TRBD1 . CASRGETGEIYGYTF TGTGCCAGCAGAGGGGAGACAGGGGAAATCTATGGCTACACCTTC
14 TRBJ2-1 TRBV27 . . CASSLNSFYNEQFF TGTGCCAGCAGTTTAAACTCATTCTACAATGAGCAGTTCTTC
14 TRBJ1-3 TRBV7-2 TRBD1 . CASSHRGSGNTIYF TGTGCCAGCAGCCACAGGGGCTCTGGAAACACCATATATTTT
17 TRBJ1-2 TRBV29-1 TRBD1 . CSVPKVPGQGSNYGYTF TGCAGCGTCCCGAAGGTTCCGGGACAGGGCTCTAACTATGGCTACACCTTC
16 TRBJ1-4 TRBV19 TRBD1 . CASSGDRGATNEKLFF TGTGCCAGTAGTGGGGACAGGGGCGCAACTAATGAAAAACTGTTTTTT